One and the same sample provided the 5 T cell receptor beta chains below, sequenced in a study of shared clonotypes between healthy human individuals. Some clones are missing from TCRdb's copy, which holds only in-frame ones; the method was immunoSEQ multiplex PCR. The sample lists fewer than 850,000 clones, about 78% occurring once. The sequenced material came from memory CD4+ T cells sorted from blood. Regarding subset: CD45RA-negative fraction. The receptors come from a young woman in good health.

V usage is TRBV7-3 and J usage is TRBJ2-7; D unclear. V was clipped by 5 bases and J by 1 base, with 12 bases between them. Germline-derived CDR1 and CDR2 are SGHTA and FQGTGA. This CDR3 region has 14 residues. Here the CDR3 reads CASSPTDSSYEQYF. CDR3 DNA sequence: TGTGCCAGCAGCCCTACAGATTCTTCCTACGAGCAGTACTTC. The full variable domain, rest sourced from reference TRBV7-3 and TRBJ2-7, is GAGVSQTPSNKVTEKGKYVELRCDPISGHTALYWYRQSLGQGPEFLIYFQGTGAADDSGLPNDRFFAVRPEGSVSTLKIQRTERGDSAVYLCASSPTDSSYEQYFGPGTRLTVT.

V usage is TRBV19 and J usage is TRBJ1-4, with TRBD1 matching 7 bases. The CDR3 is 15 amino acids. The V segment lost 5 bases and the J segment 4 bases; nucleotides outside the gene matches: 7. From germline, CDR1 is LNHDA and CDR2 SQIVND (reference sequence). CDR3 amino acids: CASSSNRGGNEKLFF. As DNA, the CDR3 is TGTGCCAGTAGTTCCAACAGGGGTGGTAATGAAAAACTGTTTTTT.

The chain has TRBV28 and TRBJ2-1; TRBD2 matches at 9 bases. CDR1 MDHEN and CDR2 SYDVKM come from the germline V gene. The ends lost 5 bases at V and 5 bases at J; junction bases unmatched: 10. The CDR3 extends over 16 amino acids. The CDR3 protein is CASSIAGEGKNNEQFF. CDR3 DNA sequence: TGTGCCAGCAGTATAGCGGGAGAGGGGAAAAACAATGAGCAGTTCTTC.

CDR3: CASSPRLGLAGGAGANVLTF. Written as DNA, the CDR3 is TGTGCCAGCAGTCCTCGATTAGGACTAGCGGGAGGGGCTGGGGCCAACGTCCTGACTTTC. The V call is TRBV28, the J call TRBJ2-6; 15 bases map to TRBD2. The ends lost 5 bases at V and 2 bases at J; junction bases unmatched: 10. The CDR3 length is 20 residues. Per germline, CDR1 MDHEN and CDR2 SYDVKM.

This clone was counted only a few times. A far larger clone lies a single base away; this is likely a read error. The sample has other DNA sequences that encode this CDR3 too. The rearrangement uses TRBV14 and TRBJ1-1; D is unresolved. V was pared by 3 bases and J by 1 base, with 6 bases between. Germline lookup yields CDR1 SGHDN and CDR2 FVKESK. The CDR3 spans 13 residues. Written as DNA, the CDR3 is TGTGCCAGCAGCCAGACGGGGAACACTGAAGCTTTCTTT. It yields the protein CASSQTGNTEAFF.